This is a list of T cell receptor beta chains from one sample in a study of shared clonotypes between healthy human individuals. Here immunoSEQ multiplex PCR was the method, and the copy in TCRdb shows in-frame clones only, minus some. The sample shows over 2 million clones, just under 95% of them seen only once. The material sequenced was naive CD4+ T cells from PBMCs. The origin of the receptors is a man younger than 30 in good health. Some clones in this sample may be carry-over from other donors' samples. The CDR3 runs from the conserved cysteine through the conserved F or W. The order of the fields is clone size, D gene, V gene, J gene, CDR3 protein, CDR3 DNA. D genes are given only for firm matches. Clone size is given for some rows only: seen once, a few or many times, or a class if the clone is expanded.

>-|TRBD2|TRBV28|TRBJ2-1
CASSKAGGTYNEQFF
TGTGCCAGCAGCAAAGCGGGAGGGACCTACAATGAGCAGTTCTTC
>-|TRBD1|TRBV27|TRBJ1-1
CASSPRQGGSAEAFF
TGTGCCAGCAGTCCGCGACAGGGGGGGTCGGCTGAAGCTTTCTTT
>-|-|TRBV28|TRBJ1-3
CASSFSNSGNTIYF
TGTGCCAGCAGTTTCAGTAACTCTGGAAACACCATATATTTT
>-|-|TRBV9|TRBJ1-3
CASSPLGSSGNTIYF
TGTGCCAGCAGCCCTCTTGGCAGCTCTGGAAACACCATATATTTT
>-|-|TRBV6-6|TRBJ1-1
CASSERGVTEAFF
TGTGCCAGCAGTGAGAGGGGGGTTACTGAAGCTTTCTTT
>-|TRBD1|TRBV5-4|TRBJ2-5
CASSPGTGRGETQYF
TGTGCCAGCAGCCCCGGGACAGGGCGAGGCGAGACCCAGTACTTC
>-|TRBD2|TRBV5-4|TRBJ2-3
CASSLRLAGGQTDTQYF
TGTGCCAGCAGCTTGAGATTAGCGGGAGGGCAAACAGATACGCAGTATTTT
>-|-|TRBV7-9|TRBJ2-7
CASSSFGRNSYEQYF
TGTGCCAGCAGCTCCTTTGGTCGTAATTCCTACGAGCAGTACTTC
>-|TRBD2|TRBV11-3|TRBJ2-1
CASSFASGSYNEQFF
TGTGCCAGCAGCTTCGCTAGCGGGTCCTACAATGAGCAGTTCTTC
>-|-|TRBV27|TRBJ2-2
CASSWSDTGELFF
TGTGCCAGCAGTTGGTCAGACACCGGGGAGCTGTTTTTT
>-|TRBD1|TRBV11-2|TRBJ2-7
CASSLGRGTGSYEQYF
TGTGCCAGCAGCTTAGGTCGTGGGACAGGGTCCTACGAGCAGTACTTC
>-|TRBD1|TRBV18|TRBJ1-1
CASSHRRTGMNTEAFF
TGTGCCAGCTCACACCGGAGGACAGGGATGAACACTGAAGCTTTCTTT
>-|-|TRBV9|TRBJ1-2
CASSVGQSPYGYTF
TGTGCCAGCAGCGTAGGGCAGAGTCCCTATGGCTACACCTTC
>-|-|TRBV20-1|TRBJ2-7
CSARENRNQYF
TGCAGTGCCAGGGAAAACAGGAATCAGTACTTC
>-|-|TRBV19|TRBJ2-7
CASRRGTASYEQYF
TGTGCCAGTAGACGGGGGACGGCTTCATACGAGCAGTACTTC
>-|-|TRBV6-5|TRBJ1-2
CASTYRVSAGYGYTF
TGTGCCAGCACCTACCGGGTCTCAGCGGGCTATGGCTACACCTTC
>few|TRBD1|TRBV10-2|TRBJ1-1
CASGGDRVAVTEAFF
TGCGCCAGCGGGGGGGACAGGGTGGCGGTCACTGAAGCTTTCTTT
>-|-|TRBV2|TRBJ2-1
CASSIRSYNEQFF
TGTGCCAGCTCCATAAGGAGCTACAATGAGCAGTTCTTC
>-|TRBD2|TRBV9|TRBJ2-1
CASSARTSGSFYNEQFF
TGTGCCAGCAGCGCGAGGACTAGCGGGAGTTTCTACAATGAGCAGTTCTTC
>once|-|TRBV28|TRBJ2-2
CASNSRWELFF
TGTGCCAGCAACTCACGGTGGGAGCTGTTTTTT
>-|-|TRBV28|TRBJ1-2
CASSLRRVYGYTF
TGTGCCAGCAGTTTACGGCGAGTATATGGCTACACCTTC
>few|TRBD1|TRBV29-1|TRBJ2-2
CTKKDRGFTGELFF
TGCACCAAGAAGGACAGGGGATTCACCGGGGAGCTGTTTTTT
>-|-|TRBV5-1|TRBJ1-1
CASSLARGGNTEAFF
TGCGCCAGCAGCTTGGCCCGGGGAGGGAACACTGAAGCTTTCTTT
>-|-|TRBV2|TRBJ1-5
CASSEGDQPQHF
TGTGCCAGCAGTGAAGGGGATCAGCCCCAGCATTTT
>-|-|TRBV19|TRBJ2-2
CASRTPSLTGELFF
TGTGCCAGTAGGACCCCGTCCCTCACCGGGGAGCTGTTTTTT
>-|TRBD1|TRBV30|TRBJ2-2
CAWTGTEITGELFF
TGTGCCTGGACCGGGACAGAGATCACCGGGGAGCTGTTTTTT
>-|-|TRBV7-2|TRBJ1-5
CASSLAQTQPQHF
TGTGCCAGCAGCTTAGCCCAGACTCAGCCCCAGCATTTT
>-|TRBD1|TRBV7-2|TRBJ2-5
CASSRDRPSRETQYF
TGTGCCAGCAGCAGGGACAGGCCTTCAAGAGAGACCCAGTACTTC
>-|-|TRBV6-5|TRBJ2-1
CASSYSRRGRRNEQFF
TGTGCCAGCAGTTACTCGAGGCGGGGAAGACGGAATGAGCAGTTCTTC
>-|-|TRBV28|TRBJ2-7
CASSLWGLWEQYF
TGTGCCAGCAGTTTATGGGGCCTCTGGGAGCAGTACTTC
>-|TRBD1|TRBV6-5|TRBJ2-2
CASSTDRVRTGELFF
TGTGCCAGCAGCACCGACAGGGTACGCACCGGGGAGCTGTTTTTT
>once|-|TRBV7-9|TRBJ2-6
CASSDQGSPGANVLTF
TGTGCCAGCAGTGACCAGGGCTCCCCTGGGGCCAACGTCCTGACTTTC
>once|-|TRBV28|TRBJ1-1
CASSITGRADTEAFF
TGTGCCAGCAGCATTACGGGACGGGCAGACACTGAAGCTTTCTTT
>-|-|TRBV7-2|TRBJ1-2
CASSRPTGLPNYGYTF
TGTGCCAGCAGCCGACCCACCGGACTGCCTAACTATGGCTACACCTTC
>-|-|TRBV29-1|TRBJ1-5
CSVGWGSNQPQHF
TGCAGCGTTGGCTGGGGTAGCAATCAGCCCCAGCATTTT
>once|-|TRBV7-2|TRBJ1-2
CASSRPGHSNYGYTF
TGTGCCAGCAGCCGCCCAGGCCATTCCAACTATGGCTACACCTTC
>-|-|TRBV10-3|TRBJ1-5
CAISEEWGPNSNQPQHF
TGTGCCATCAGTGAGGAGTGGGGACCCAATAGCAATCAGCCCCAGCATTTT